This entry features one T cell receptor beta chain sequence. Authors' methods: Amplification from reference gene primers served as the basis for estimated nucleated cell counts. Here immunoSEQ multiplex PCR was the method, and the copy in TCRdb shows in-frame clones only, minus some. That table supplies the V and J calls and clone size; D and trimming were determined from the DNA. The repertoire holds roughly 150,000 clones, with 70% to 90% as singletons. The sample originates from a study of blood T cell repertoires in COVID-19. Study at large: Samples came from the United States, Italy and Spain, spanning acute and convalescent COVID-19. PBMCs, B-cell-depleted T cells, or T cells were the source of the cDNA or gDNA that made up the material.

Germline CDR1 and CDR2: SGHNT and YYREEE (reference sequence). V shed 0 bases and J shed 1 base, with 10 bases lying between them. The CDR3 sequence is 16 residues long. This sequence originates from a woman at least 80 years old with acute or convalescent COVID-19. V usage is TRBV5-4 and J usage is TRBJ2-2, with D perhaps matching TRBD1 (5 bases). Sequencing used peripheral blood. CDR3 bases: TGTGCCAGCAGCTTGGTGCAGGGTGTGAACACCGGGGAGCTGTTTTTT. Its translation: CASSLVQGVNTGELFF.